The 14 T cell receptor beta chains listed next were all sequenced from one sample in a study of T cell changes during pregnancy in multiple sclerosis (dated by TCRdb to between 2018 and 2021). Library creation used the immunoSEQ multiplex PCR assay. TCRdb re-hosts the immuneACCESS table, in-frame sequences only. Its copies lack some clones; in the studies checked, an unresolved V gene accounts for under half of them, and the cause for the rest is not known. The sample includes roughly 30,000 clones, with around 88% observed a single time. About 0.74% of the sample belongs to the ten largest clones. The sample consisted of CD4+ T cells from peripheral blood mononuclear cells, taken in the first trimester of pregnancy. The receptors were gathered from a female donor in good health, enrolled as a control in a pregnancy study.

The CDR3 loop is CASSYRTTATGELFF. CDR3 in DNA: TGTGCCAGCAGCTACCGGACAACAGCAACCGGGGAGCTGTTTTTT. This chain uses TRBV5-4 with TRBJ2-2; possible D gene TRBD1, 5 bases. This CDR3 comprises 15 residues. Trimming took 3 bases from V and 5 from J, leaving 14 bases between them. The germline V gene encodes CDR1 SGHNT and CDR2 YYREEE (reference sequence).

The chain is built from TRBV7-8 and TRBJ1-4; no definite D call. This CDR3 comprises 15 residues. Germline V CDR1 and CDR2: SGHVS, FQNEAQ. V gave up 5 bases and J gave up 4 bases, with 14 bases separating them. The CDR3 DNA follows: TGTGCCAGCAGCCGGTGGGCGGGGATTAATGAAAAACTGTTTTTT. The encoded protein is CASSRWAGINEKLFF.

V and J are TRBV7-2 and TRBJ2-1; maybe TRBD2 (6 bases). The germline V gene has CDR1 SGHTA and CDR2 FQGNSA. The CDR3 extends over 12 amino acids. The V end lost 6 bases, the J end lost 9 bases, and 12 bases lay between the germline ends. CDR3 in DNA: TGTGCCAGCAGACCTCCGGGGGTTGAGCAGTTCTTC. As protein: CASRPPGVEQFF.

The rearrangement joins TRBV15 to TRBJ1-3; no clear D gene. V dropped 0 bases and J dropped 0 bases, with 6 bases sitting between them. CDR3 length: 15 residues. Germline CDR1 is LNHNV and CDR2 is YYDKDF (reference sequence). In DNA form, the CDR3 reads TGTGCCACCAGCAGAGATCTTTACTCTGGAAACACCATATATTTT. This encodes CATSRDLYSGNTIYF.

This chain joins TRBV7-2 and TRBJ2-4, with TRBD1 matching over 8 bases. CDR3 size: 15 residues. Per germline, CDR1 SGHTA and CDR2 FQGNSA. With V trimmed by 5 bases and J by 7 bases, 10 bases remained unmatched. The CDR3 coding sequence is TGTGCCAGCAGCCAAGACAGGGGAAGGAGGAACATTCAGTACTTC. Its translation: CASSQDRGRRNIQYF.

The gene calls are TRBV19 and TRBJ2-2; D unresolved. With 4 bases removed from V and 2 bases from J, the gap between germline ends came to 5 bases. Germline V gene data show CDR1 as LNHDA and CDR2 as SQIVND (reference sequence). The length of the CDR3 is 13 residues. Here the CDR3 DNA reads TGTGCCAGTAGTACTAGAAACACCGGGGAGCTGTTTTTT. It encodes CASSTRNTGELFF. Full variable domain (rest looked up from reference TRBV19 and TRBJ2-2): DGGITQSPKYLFRKEGQNVTLSCEQNLNHDAMYWYRQDPGQGLRLIYYSQIVNDFQKGDIAEGYSVSREKKESFPLTVTSAQKNPTAFYLCASSTRNTGELFFGEGSRLTVL.

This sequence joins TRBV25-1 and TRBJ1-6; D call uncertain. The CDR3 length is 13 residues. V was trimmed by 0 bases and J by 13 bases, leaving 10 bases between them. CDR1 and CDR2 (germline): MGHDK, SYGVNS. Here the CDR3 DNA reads TGTGCCAGCAGTGAATACCCCCTTAGCCCCCTCCACTTT. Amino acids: CASSEYPLSPLHF.

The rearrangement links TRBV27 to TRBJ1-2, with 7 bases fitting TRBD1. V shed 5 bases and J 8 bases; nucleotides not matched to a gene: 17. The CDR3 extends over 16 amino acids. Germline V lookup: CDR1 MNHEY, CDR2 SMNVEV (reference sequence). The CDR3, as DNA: TGTGCCAGCAGTCCTCCGCCCGACAGGGCTCTTAGAGGCTACACCTTC. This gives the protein CASSPPPDRALRGYTF.

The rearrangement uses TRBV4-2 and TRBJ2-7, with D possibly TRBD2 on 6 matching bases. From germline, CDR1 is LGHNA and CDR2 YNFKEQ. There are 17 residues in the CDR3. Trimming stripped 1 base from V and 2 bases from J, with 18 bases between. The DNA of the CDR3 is TGTGCCAGCAGCCAAGTATCACCGGGACTGAAGACCTACGAGCAGTACTTC. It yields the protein CASSQVSPGLKTYEQYF.

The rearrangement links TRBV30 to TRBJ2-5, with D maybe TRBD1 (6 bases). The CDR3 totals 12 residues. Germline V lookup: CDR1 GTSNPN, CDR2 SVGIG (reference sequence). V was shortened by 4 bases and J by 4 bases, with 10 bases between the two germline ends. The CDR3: CAWTIRGETQYF. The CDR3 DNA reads TGTGCCTGGACTATCAGGGGAGAGACCCAGTACTTC.

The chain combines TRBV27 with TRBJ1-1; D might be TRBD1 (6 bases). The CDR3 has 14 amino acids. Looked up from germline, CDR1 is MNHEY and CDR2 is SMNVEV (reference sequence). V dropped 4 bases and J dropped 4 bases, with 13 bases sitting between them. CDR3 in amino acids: CASSWGQRGTEAFF. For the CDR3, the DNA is TGTGCCAGCAGTTGGGGGCAGAGGGGCACTGAAGCTTTCTTT.

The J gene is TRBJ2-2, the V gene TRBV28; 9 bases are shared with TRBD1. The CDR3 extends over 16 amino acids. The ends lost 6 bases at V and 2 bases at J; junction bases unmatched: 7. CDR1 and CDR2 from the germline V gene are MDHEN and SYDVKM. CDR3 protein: CASSDPGQGNTGELFF. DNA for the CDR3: TGTGCCAGCAGCGATCCGGGACAGGGCAACACCGGGGAGCTGTTTTTT.

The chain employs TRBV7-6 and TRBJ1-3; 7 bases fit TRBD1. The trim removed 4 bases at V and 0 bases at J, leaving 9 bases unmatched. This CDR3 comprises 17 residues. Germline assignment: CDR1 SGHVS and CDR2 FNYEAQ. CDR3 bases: TGTGCCAGCAGCTATACCCCGGGACAGAACTCTGGAAACACCATATATTTT. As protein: CASSYTPGQNSGNTIYF.

The CDR3 region is CATSSDTAGGTDTQYF. The DNA of the CDR3 is TGTGCCACCAGCAGTGATACAGCGGGGGGCACAGATACGCAGTATTTT. The genes are TRBV15 and TRBJ2-3; 8 nucleotides align to TRBD2. V was pared by 3 bases and J by 1 base, with 6 bases of the junction left unmatched. The germline gives CDR1 LNHNV, CDR2 YYDKDF (reference sequence). The length of the CDR3 is 16 residues.